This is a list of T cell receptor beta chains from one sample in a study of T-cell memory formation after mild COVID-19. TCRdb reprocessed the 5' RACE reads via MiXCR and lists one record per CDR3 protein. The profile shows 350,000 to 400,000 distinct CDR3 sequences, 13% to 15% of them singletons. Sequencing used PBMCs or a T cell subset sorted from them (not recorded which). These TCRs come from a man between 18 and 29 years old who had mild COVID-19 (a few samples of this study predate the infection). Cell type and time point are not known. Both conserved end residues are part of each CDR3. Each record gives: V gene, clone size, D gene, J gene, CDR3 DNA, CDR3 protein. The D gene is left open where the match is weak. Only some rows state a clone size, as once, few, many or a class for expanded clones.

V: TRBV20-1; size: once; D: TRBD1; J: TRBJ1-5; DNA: TGCAGCGCACAGGGGAGGAGCAATCAGCCCCAGCATTTT; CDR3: CSAQGRSNQPQHF
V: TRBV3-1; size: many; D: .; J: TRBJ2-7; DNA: TGTGCCAGCAGCCAGGCAGGAGTCTCCTACGAGCAGTACTTC; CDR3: CASSQAGVSYEQYF
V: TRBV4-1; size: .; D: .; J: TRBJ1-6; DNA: TGCGCCAGCAGCCTGGCGAAGGACTATAATTCACCCCTCCACTTT; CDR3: CASSLAKDYNSPLHF
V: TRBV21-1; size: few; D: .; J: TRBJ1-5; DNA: TGTGCCAGCAGCTGGGACGAGCGACAGCCCCAGCATTTT; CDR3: CASSWDERQPQHF
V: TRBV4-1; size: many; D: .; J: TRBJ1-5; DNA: TGCGCCAGCAGCCAAGGGCTTCGACAGAGCAATCAGCCCCAGCATTTT; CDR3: CASSQGLRQSNQPQHF
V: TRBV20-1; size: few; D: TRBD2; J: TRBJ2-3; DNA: TGCAGTGCTCCCGGACGGACTAGCGGTACAGATACGCAGTATTTT; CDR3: CSAPGRTSGTDTQYF
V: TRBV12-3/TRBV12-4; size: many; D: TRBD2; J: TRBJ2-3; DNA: TGTGCCAGCAGTTTCGGTAGCGGGGGGAACACAGATACGCAGTATTTT; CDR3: CASSFGSGGNTDTQYF
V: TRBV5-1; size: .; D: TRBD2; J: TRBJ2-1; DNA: TGCGCCAGCAGCTCGAATAGCGGGGGGTCCGGCAATGAGCAGTTCTTC; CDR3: CASSSNSGGSGNEQFF
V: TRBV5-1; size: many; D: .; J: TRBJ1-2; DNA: TGCGCCAGCAGCTACGGAGGGAACTATGGCTACACCTTC; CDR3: CASSYGGNYGYTF
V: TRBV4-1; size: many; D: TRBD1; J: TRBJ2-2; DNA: TGCGCCAGCAGCTCCCCGGGAGAGGGACAGGGGGGCACCGGGGAGCTGTTTTTT; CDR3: CASSSPGEGQGGTGELFF
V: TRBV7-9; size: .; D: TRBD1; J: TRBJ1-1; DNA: TGTGCCAGCAGCTTAGGGGTGCTTGGACAGGGGACCACTGAAGCTTTCTTT; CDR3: CASSLGVLGQGTTEAFF
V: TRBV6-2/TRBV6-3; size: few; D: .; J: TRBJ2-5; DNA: TGTGCCAGCAGTTACTCCAGTAGAGCGGCGACCCAGTACTTC; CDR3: CASSYSSRAATQYF
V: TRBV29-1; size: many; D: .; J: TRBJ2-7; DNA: TGCAGCGTTGAAGATAGCACAGGTCGGGAGAGTGTGCCCTACGAGCAGTACTTC; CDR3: CSVEDSTGRESVPYEQYF
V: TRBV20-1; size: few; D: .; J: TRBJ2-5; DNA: TGCAGTGCGACCTTCACGGCCCAAGAGACCCAGTACTTC; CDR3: CSATFTAQETQYF
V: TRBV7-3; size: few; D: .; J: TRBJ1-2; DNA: TGTGCCAGCAGCTTAGGGGCAGGACATGGCTACACCTTC; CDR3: CASSLGAGHGYTF
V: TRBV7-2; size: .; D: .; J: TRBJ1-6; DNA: TGTGCCAGCAGCCCAATGGTGCATTCACCCCTCCACTTT; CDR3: CASSPMVHSPLHF
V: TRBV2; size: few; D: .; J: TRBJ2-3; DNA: TGTGCCAGCAGTGGCAGGGCCCGCACAGATACGCAGTATTTT; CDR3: CASSGRARTDTQYF
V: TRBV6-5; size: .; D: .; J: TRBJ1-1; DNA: TGTGCCAGCAGTTACCCGGCCGGTGGCACTGAAGCTTTCTTT; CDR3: CASSYPAGGTEAFF
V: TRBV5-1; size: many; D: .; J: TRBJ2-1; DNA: TGCGCCAGCAGCTTGGCCGGGGATTCCTACAATGAGCAGTTCTTC; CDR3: CASSLAGDSYNEQFF
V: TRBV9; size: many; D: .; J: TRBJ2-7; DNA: TGTGCCAGCAGCCCGACGGGCTACGAGCAGTACTTC; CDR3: CASSPTGYEQYF
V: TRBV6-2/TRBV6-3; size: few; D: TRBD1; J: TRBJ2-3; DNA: TGTGCCAGCAGTTTGGGACAGGCCACAGATACGCAGTATTTT; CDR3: CASSLGQATDTQYF
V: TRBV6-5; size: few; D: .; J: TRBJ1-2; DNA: TGTGCCAGCAGTTACTCGCCGGCTAACTATGGCTACACCTTC; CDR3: CASSYSPANYGYTF
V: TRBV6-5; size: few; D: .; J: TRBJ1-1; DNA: TGTGCCAGCAGTTCCCTACGAAGGGAAATCACTGAAGCTTTCTTT; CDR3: CASSSLRREITEAFF
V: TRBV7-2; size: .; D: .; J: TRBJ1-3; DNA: TGTGCCAGCAGCTTGATACCAGGGAACACCATATATTTT; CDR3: CASSLIPGNTIYF
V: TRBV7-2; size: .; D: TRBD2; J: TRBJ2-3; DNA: TGTGCCAGCAGCACCTCTAGCGGGGCCAGCACAGATACGCAGTATTTT; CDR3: CASSTSSGASTDTQYF
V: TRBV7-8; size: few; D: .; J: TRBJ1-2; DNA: TGTGCCAGCAGCTTACTGGGTTTCGGCTATGGCTACACCTTC; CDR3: CASSLLGFGYGYTF
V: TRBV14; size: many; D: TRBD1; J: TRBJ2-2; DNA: TGTGCCAGCAGCAGGACAGGGGGGTACACCGGGGAGCTGTTTTTT; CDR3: CASSRTGGYTGELFF
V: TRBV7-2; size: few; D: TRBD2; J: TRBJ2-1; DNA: TGTGCCAGCAGCGTCCAACTAGCGGGGGCGTCGCCCTACAATGAGCAGTTCTTC; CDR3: CASSVQLAGASPYNEQFF
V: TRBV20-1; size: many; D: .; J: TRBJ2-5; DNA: TGCAGTGCTAGACTAGTTTCGGAGACCCAGTACTTC; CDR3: CSARLVSETQYF
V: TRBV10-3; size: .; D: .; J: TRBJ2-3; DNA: TGTGCCATCAAATCGGGGGACACAGATACGCAGTATTTT; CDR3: CAIKSGDTDTQYF
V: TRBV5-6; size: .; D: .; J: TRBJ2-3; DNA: TGTGCCAGCAGCCCTAGACAAACAGATACGCAGTATTTT; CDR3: CASSPRQTDTQYF
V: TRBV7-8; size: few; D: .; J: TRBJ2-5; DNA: TGTGCCAGCAGCCCAAACAGGCGGGAAGAGACCCAGTACTTC; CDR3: CASSPNRREETQYF
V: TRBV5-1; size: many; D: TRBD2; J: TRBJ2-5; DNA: TGCGCCAGCAGCTTGTCTAGCGGTAACCAAGAGACCCAGTACTTC; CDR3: CASSLSSGNQETQYF
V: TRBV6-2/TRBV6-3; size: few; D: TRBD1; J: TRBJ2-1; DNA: TGTGCCAGCAGGGACAGGGGGATATCCAATGAGCAGTTCTTC; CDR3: CASRDRGISNEQFF
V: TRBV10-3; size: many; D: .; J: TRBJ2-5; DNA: TGTGCCATCAGTAGCAGTCGCGAGACCCAGTACTTC; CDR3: CAISSSRETQYF
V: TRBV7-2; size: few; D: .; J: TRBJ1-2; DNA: TGTGCCAGCAGCCCTTCGCAGGGCCGCTACACCTTC; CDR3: CASSPSQGRYTF
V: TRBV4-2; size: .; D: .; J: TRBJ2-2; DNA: TGTGCCAGCAGCCAAGATCGAATCACCGGGGAGCTGTTTTTT; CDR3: CASSQDRITGELFF
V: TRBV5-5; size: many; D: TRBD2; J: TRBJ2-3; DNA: TGTGCCAGCAGCCTGACTAGCGGGGATACGCAGTATTTT; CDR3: CASSLTSGDTQYF
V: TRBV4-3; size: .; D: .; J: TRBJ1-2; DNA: TGCGCCAGCAGCCAAGATCATAGGGGACTCCGGTACACCTTC; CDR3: CASSQDHRGLRYTF
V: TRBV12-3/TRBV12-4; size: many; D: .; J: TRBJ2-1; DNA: TGTGCCAGCAGCCTCCGGATCAAGGAGCAGTTCTTC; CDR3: CASSLRIKEQFF
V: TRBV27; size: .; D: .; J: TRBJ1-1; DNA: TGTGCCAGCAGTTACTCCCTCGGGGGTGGAAACACTGAAGCTTTCTTT; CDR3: CASSYSLGGGNTEAFF
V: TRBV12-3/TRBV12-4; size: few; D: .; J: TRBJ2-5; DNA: TGTGCCAGCAGTTGGTGGGTGGAGACCCAGTACTTC; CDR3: CASSWWVETQYF
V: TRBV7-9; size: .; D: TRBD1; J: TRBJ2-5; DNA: TGTGCCAGCAGCTTAGGACAGGGTCTGGAGACCCAGTACTTC; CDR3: CASSLGQGLETQYF
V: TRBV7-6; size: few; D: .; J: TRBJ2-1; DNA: TGTGCCAGCAGCTTAGCGCGGGGGCTACGCGGTGATGAGCAGTTCTTC; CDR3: CASSLARGLRGDEQFF
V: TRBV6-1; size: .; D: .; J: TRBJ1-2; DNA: TGTGCCAGCAGTGAAGCAGGGACGCGCTATGGCTACACCTTC; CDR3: CASSEAGTRYGYTF
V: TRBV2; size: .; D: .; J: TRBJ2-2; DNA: TGTGCCAGCAAACAGGGCATCGCGAACACCGGGGAGCTGTTTTTT; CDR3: CASKQGIANTGELFF
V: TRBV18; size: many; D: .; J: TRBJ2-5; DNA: TGTGCCAGCTCACCCGGACGGGTGATGGCGGAGACCCAGTACTTC; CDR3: CASSPGRVMAETQYF
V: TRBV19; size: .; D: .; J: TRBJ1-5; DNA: TGTGCCAGTAATCAGGAGGTGAGAAATCAGCCCCAGCATTTT; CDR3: CASNQEVRNQPQHF
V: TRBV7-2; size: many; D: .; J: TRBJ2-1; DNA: TGTGCCAGCAGCCCTTACAATGAGCAGTTCTTC; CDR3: CASSPYNEQFF
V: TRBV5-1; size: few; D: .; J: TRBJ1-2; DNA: TGCGCCAGCAGCGGGTGGGGAACAGGTGGCTACACCTTC; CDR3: CASSGWGTGGYTF
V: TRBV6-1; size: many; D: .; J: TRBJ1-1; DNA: TGTGCCAGCAGCCCCTTGGGGGGACCCACTGAAGCTTTCTTT; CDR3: CASSPLGGPTEAFF
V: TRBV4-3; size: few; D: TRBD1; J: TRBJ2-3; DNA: TGCGCCAGCAGCCAAGGGACAGGGGGCGATACGCAGTATTTT; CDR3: CASSQGTGGDTQYF
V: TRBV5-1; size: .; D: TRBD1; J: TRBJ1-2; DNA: TGCGCCAGCAGCCCTTTAGGGGGACAGGGAATCTCTGGCTACACCTTC; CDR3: CASSPLGGQGISGYTF
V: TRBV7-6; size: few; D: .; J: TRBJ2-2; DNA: TGTGCCAGCAGCTTTGGGGTTGGCACCGGGGAGCTGTTTTTT; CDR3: CASSFGVGTGELFF
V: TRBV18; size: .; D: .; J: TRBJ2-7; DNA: TGTGCCAGCTCACCAGAGGTTAGCCCCTACGAGCAGTACTTC; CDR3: CASSPEVSPYEQYF